This T cell receptor beta chain was sequenced for a study of T cell responses to AZD1222 COVID-19 vaccine. Whole-study findings and limits: The CD4 TCRs associated with vaccination extended across spike and predominated at 160-218 and 743-854. Reports indicate that nearly half of spike-specific TCRs are directed at unmutated variant regions. Repertoires were collected only later (after the peak T cell response had occurred).

In germline, CDR1 is LNHNV, CDR2 YYDKDF (reference sequence). Trimming shortened V by 5 bases and J by 8 bases, and 15 bases separated the two germline ends. CDR3 length: 14 residues. Sequencing used immunoSEQ multiplex PCR; TCRdb keeps in-frame clones, though not all of them. The table lists about 150,000 clones, approximately 89% of them singletons. Points on this clone: What it recognizes is unknown.

Analyses pooled second doses at about 4 or about 12 weeks. This sequence joins TRBV15 and TRBJ1-4; D not resolved. The sample was peripheral blood, taken 28 days after the second AZD1222 dose. The receptor's source is an adult who received the AZD1222 COVID-19 vaccine. CDR3: CATSRRDGWEKLFF. Written as DNA, the CDR3 is TGTGCCACCAGCCGGCGCGACGGGTGGGAAAAACTGTTTTTT.